These 24 T cell receptor beta chains were sequenced from one sample in a study of vaccination effects on CD4 cells after COVID-19. Antigens for these TCRs are unknown. The assay was immunoSEQ multiplex PCR, and TCRdb's table has in-frame clones only and misses some. Of fewer than 30,000 clones detected, roughly 80% appear once; the ten largest clones hold about a tenth. Antigen-specific CD4+ T cells were first expanded with viral peptide pools by the ViraFEST assay and only then sequenced. Following an approximately ten-day culture, CD4+ T cells were purified. None of these healthy vaccinees had been infected with SARS-CoV-2 before vaccination. The sequenced sample was CD4+ T cells from PBMCs cultured with HCoV-NL63 spike peptides, obtained before COVID-19 vaccination. All receptors come from a human donor who received a COVID-19 vaccine.

This clone came up a few times. The CDR3 sequence: CASSPTYNEQFF. The CDR3 bases are TGTGCCAGCAGTCCTACCTACAATGAGCAGTTCTTC. The rearrangement joins TRBV12-3 or TRBV12-4 to TRBJ2-1; no firm D call. This CDR3 comprises 12 residues. Trimming pared 5 bases from V and 2 bases from J, leaving 4 bases between.

The chain carries TRBV24-1 and TRBJ2-1; no clear D. V lost 4 bases to trimming and J lost 3 bases, with 9 bases between them. Germline V CDR1 and CDR2: KGHDR, SFDVKD. The CDR3 totals 14 residues. The CDR3 nucleotides read TGTGCCACCAGTGACCGGACCAGCTACAATGAGCAGTTCTTC. Translating it yields CATSDRTSYNEQFF.

This clone was counted between two and nine times. V gene TRBV7-9 combines with J gene TRBJ2-3; D is unresolved. Trimming shortened V by 3 bases and J by 3 bases, and 4 bases separated the two germline ends. CDR1 is SEHNR, CDR2 FQNEAQ, per germline (reference sequence). The CDR3 is 12 residues long. The CDR3 region is CASSFGTDTQYF. In DNA, the CDR3 is TGTGCCAGCAGCTTCGGGACAGATACGCAGTATTTT.

The chain is built from TRBV11-3 and TRBJ2-3, with 8 bases that match TRBD2. CDR3 length: 17 amino acids. Trimming took 3 bases from V and 5 from J; bases not matched to a gene: 13. The germline V gene has CDR1 SGHNT and CDR2 YENEEA. CDR3 in DNA: TGTGCCAGCAGCTTTGCCTTAGGTAGCGGGGAAGGAGATACGCAGTATTTT. It codes for CASSFALGSGEGDTQYF.

The chain couples TRBV11-2 to TRBJ1-6, with TRBD1 matching over 7 bases. After removal of 0 bases from V and 9 bases from J, the junction contained 2 bases not matched to a gene. CDR3 length: 14 residues. CDR1 and CDR2 (germline): SGHAT, FQNNGV. The CDR3 spells CASSLETGLSPLHF. For the CDR3, the DNA is TGTGCCAGCAGCTTAGAGACAGGGCTTTCACCCCTCCACTTT.

The chain is built from TRBV10-3 and TRBJ2-7; 8 positions agree with TRBD2. The CDR3 covers 16 residues. The junction had 7 bases not matched to a gene; V was cut back by 0 bases and J by 3 bases. Germline V lookup: CDR1 ENHRY, CDR2 SYGVKD. For the CDR3, the DNA is TGTGCCATCAGTGAGTCGTCGCGGGGGGCCATCTACGAGCAGTACTTC. Residues: CAISESSRGAIYEQYF.

The chain is built from TRBV6-1 and TRBJ1-2, with D perhaps matching TRBD1 (5 bases). The CDR3 is made up of 15 amino acids. Germline CDR1 and CDR2: MNHNS and SASEGT. Trimming stripped 3 bases from V and 6 bases from J, with 17 bases between. In nucleotides, the CDR3 is TGTGCCAGCAGTGACCTAAGAGTAGGGGCCCATGGCTACACCTTC. As protein: CASSDLRVGAHGYTF.

The chain links TRBV6-6 to TRBJ2-1, with 9 nucleotides matching TRBD2. Germline V gives CDR1 MNHNY, CDR2 SVGAGI (reference sequence). Losses at the gene ends were 7 bases for V and 2 bases for J; bases not matched to a gene: 9. This CDR3 has 16 amino acids. The CDR3 is CASIGASGAAYNEQFF. The CDR3 DNA sequence: TGTGCCAGCATCGGGGCTAGCGGGGCCGCCTACAATGAGCAGTTCTTC.

This clone was seen once. This chain uses TRBV7-2 with TRBJ2-7; D is ambiguous. V was shortened by 1 base and J by 1 base, with 8 bases between the two germline ends. Per the germline V gene, CDR1 is SGHTA and CDR2 is FQGNSA. The CDR3 loop spans 14 amino acids. The CDR3 nucleotides are TGTGCCAGCAGCTTAGGGGTGGGGTCCTACGAGCAGTACTTC. It codes for CASSLGVGSYEQYF.

The gene calls are TRBV19 and TRBJ1-3; D not resolved. The CDR3 has 17 residues. V was clipped by 5 bases and J by 5 bases, with 22 bases between them. Germline CDR1 LNHDA, CDR2 SQIVND (reference sequence). CDR3 in DNA: TGTGCCAGTAGTGGTTCCAGGAGCCGCAGCGGCCGAAACACCATATATTTT. Residues: CASSGSRSRSGRNTIYF.

Only one count was recorded for this clone. V usage is TRBV7-6 and J usage is TRBJ2-1, with a weak D call TRBD2 (5 bases). CDR3 length: 13 amino acids. Trimming removed 1 base at V and 10 bases at J, with 11 bases between. CDR1 and CDR2 from the germline V gene are SGHVS and FNYEAQ. The CDR3 DNA is TGTGCCAGCAGCTTAGAAGGGAGTCTGGAGCAGTTCTTC. Its translation: CASSLEGSLEQFF.

The chain has TRBV10-3 and TRBJ2-7, with TRBD1 matching 7 bases. The CDR3 runs 15 residues. Germline lookup yields CDR1 ENHRY and CDR2 SYGVKD. Unmatched junction bases numbered 11, after V lost 5 bases and J lost 4 bases. The CDR3 region is CAISKLTGDSYEQYF. The DNA of the CDR3 is TGTGCCATCAGTAAATTAACAGGGGATTCGTACGAGCAGTACTTC.

The V call is TRBV6-5, the J call TRBJ1-6; the D gene is possibly TRBD1 (5 bases). The CDR3 spans 13 residues. V was pared by 6 bases and J by 10 bases, with 13 bases between. The V gene's germline CDR1 is MNHEY and CDR2 SVGAGI. The CDR3 bases are TGTGCCAGCAGACCAGGGATTGGATCACCCCTCCACTTT. Its protein is CASRPGIGSPLHF.

CDR3 region: CATRIGTGPTDTQYF. The CDR3 DNA sequence: TGTGCCACCAGGATAGGGACAGGCCCCACAGATACGCAGTATTTT. The chain couples TRBV24-1 to TRBJ2-3; TRBD1 matches at 8 bases. This CDR3 comprises 15 residues. Trimming at V came to 7 bases and at J to 2 bases, leaving 7 bases not matched to a gene. The germline V gene has CDR1 KGHDR and CDR2 SFDVKD.

This chain links TRBV20-1 with TRBJ2-6; the match to TRBD2 covers 7 bases. Germline V gene lookup returns CDR1 DFQATT and CDR2 SNEGSKA (reference sequence). The CDR3 runs 14 residues. V dropped 3 bases and J dropped 2; count of bases not matched to a gene: 1. CDR3 loop: CSASGRAGANVLTF. The CDR3 coding sequence is TGCAGTGCTAGTGGGAGGGCTGGGGCCAACGTCCTGACTTTC.

This clone was counted between two and nine times. The chain links TRBV7-9 to TRBJ1-2; D is perhaps TRBD1 (5 bases). CDR1 is SEHNR, CDR2 FQNEAQ, per germline (reference sequence). Trimming removed 5 bases at V and 3 bases at J, with 19 bases between. There are 16 residues in the CDR3. The CDR3 region is CASSPRQLPTHYGYTF. DNA for the CDR3: TGTGCCAGCAGCCCCCGACAGCTACCCACCCACTATGGCTACACCTTC.

The chain joins TRBV10-1 to TRBJ2-1, with D uncertain. Germline assignment: CDR1 WNHNN and CDR2 SYGVQD (reference sequence). The CDR3 contains 13 residues. V shed 4 bases and J shed 6 bases, with 10 bases lying between them. The CDR3 sequence: CASSGAASNEQFF. The DNA of the CDR3 is TGCGCCAGCAGTGGGGCGGCCTCCAATGAGCAGTTCTTC.

This chain connects TRBV7-9 to TRBJ2-7; 9 bases agree with TRBD2. With V trimmed by 3 bases and J by 1 base, 7 bases remained unmatched. There are 16 residues in the CDR3. Looked up from germline, CDR1 is SEHNR and CDR2 is FQNEAQ (reference sequence). The CDR3 loop is CASSFWGSGSSYEQYF. As DNA, the CDR3 is TGTGCCAGCAGCTTCTGGGGTAGCGGGAGTTCCTACGAGCAGTACTTC.

The rearrangement joins TRBV19 to TRBJ1-2; the D is unclear. There are 12 residues in the CDR3. Germline V gene data show CDR1 as LNHDA and CDR2 as SQIVND (reference sequence). V gave up 4 bases and J gave up 12 bases, with 15 bases separating them. Here the CDR3 reads CASSTTGGRNTF. CDR3 DNA: TGTGCCAGTAGTACCACGGGCGGACGGAACACCTTC. The whole variable domain, filled in from reference TRBV19 and TRBJ1-2, reads DGGITQSPKYLFRKEGQNVTLSCEQNLNHDAMYWYRQDPGQGLRLIYYSQIVNDFQKGDIAEGYSVSREKKESFPLTVTSAQKNPTAFYLCASSTTGGRNTFGSGTRLTVV.

This chain uses TRBV29-1 with TRBJ1-2; perhaps TRBD1 as D (5 bases). Between the trimmed V and J ends, which lost 7 bases and 3 bases, there was a span of 15 bases. The CDR3 spans 13 residues. Germline values: CDR1 SQVTM, CDR2 ANQGSEA. Written as DNA, the CDR3 is TGCAGCGGGGGGGAGACAGATTACTATGGCTACACCTTC. This codes for CSGGETDYYGYTF.

The J gene is TRBJ2-1, the V gene TRBV9, with 12 bases lining up with TRBD2. CDR1 is SGDLS and CDR2 is YYNGEE in the germline V gene. This CDR3 contains 17 residues. V lost 3 bases, J lost 5 bases, and 9 bases stayed unmatched. CDR3 bases: TGTGCCAGCAGCGGGCGGACTAGCGGGAACGGAAACAATGAGCAGTTCTTC. It yields the protein CASSGRTSGNGNNEQFF. The whole variable domain, remainder taken from reference TRBV9 and TRBJ2-1, is DSGVTQTPKHLITATGQRVTLRCSPRSGDLSVYWYQQSLDQGLQFLIQYYNGEERAKGNILERFSAQQFPDLHSELNLSSLELGDSALYFCASSGRTSGNGNNEQFFGPGTRLTVL.

The chain is built from TRBV2 and TRBJ2-1, with 14 bases that match TRBD2. From germline, CDR1 is SNHLY and CDR2 FYNNEI. The J segment lost 6 bases and the V segment lost 6 bases, leaving 7 bases of the junction unmatched. The CDR3 extends over 16 amino acids. CDR3 DNA sequence: TGTGCCAGCAGGGGACTAGCGGGAGTACCGGCCAATGAGCAGTTCTTC. Translated, it gives CASRGLAGVPANEQFF.

The CDR3 region is CASRRLAEETQYF. Written as DNA, the CDR3 is TGTGCCAGCAGAAGACTAGCGGAAGAGACCCAGTACTTC. The rearrangement links TRBV3-1 (or the pseudogene TRBV3-2) to TRBJ2-5; 9 bases map to TRBD2. The CDR3 runs to 13 residues. Germline V gene lookup returns CDR1 LGHDT and CDR2 YNNKEL (reference sequence). V gave up 6 bases and J gave up 3 bases; unmatched junction bases: 2.

The gene calls are TRBV15 and TRBJ1-5; 9 bases map to TRBD1. Germline V gene lookup returns CDR1 LNHNV and CDR2 YYDKDF (reference sequence). The CDR3 extends over 18 amino acids. The ends lost 0 bases at V and 2 bases at J; junction bases unmatched: 8. The CDR3 reads CATSRDSPGQGRNQPQHF. The CDR3 coding sequence is TGTGCCACCAGCAGAGATTCTCCGGGACAGGGCCGCAATCAGCCCCAGCATTTT.